One sample yielded the 21 T cell receptor beta chains listed below, sequenced in a study of blood T cell repertoires in COVID-19. The assay was immunoSEQ multiplex PCR, and TCRdb's table has in-frame clones only and misses some. The sample includes roughly 230,000 clones, 82% of them seen just once. The specimen sequenced was PBMCs or T cells enriched from blood (not recorded which). These TCRs come from a woman in her fifties or sixties who had recovered from COVID-19.

The gene calls are TRBV10-3 and TRBJ1-2; 7 nucleotides align to TRBD1. CDR1 ENHRY and CDR2 SYGVKD come from the germline V gene. This CDR3 has 13 residues. Trimming removed 5 bases from V and 5 bases from J; junction bases left unmatched: 5. The CDR3 spells CAISPGTDYGYTF. The CDR3 region has the DNA TGTGCCATCAGTCCCGGGACAGATTATGGCTACACCTTC.

The DNA for the CDR3 is TGTGCCAGCAGCCTAGGTTGGAGTAGCAATCAGCCCCAGCATTTT. Protein product: CASSLGWSSNQPQHF. The gene calls are TRBV7-2 and TRBJ1-5; D remains unclear. Germline V gene lookup returns CDR1 SGHTA and CDR2 FQGNSA. The CDR3 runs to 15 residues. V shed 5 bases and J shed 0 bases, with 11 bases lying between them.

The V and J genes are TRBV6-5 and TRBJ2-5; a weak D match, TRBD1 (5 bases). The last part of the DNA fits TRBJ2-7 better; the J call may be wrong. The CDR3 sequence is 16 residues long. Germline CDR1 reads MNHEY; CDR2 reads SVGAGI. The CDR3 bases are TGTGCCAGCAGTTACCTAGACAGTGTCGGCTCCTACGAGCAGTACTTC. Residues: CASSYLDSVGSYEQYF.

The chain employs TRBV7-3 and TRBJ2-3; TRBD1 matches 8 bases. This CDR3 contains 15 residues. Trimming at V came to 0 bases and at J to 5 bases, leaving 4 bases not matched to a gene. CDR1 SGHTA and CDR2 FQGTGA come from the germline V gene. The DNA for the CDR3 is TGTGCCAGCAGCTTAACGGGACAGGAGGGAGATACGCAGTATTTT. Translation: CASSLTGQEGDTQYF.

This clone was found a few times. This chain connects TRBV7-2 to TRBJ2-7, with D hard to call. Germline values: CDR1 SGHTA, CDR2 FQGNSA. The CDR3 spans 14 residues. V shed 1 base and J shed 1 base, with 8 bases lying between them. CDR3 protein: CASSLGITSYEQYF. CDR3 DNA: TGTGCCAGCAGCTTAGGAATCACTTCCTACGAGCAGTACTTC.

The V gene is TRBV4-1, the J gene TRBJ2-7; D perhaps matches TRBD2 (5 bases). This CDR3 region has 16 residues. V dropped 1 base and J dropped 0 bases, with 13 bases sitting between them. Germline V lookup: CDR1 MGHRA, CDR2 YSYEKL. This CDR3 is CASSQATGWSSYEQYF. The CDR3 DNA is TGCGCCAGCAGCCAAGCTACGGGGTGGAGCTCCTACGAGCAGTACTTC.

The V gene is TRBV5-1, the J gene TRBJ2-2; 7 positions match TRBD2. This CDR3 spans 20 amino acids. Germline loops: CDR1 SGHRS, CDR2 YFSETQ. The trim removed 1 base at V and 3 bases at J, leaving 18 bases unmatched. In nucleotides, the CDR3 is TGCGCCAGCAGCTTGAAAGATTTTTCGTGGCGGGGGTTTTACACCGGGGAGCTGTTTTTT. It yields the protein CASSLKDFSWRGFYTGELFF.

The CDR3 nucleotides are TGTGCCAGCAGCCAGCCTAATGAAAAACTGTTTTTT. Its translation: CASSQPNEKLFF. The chain joins TRBV7-8 to TRBJ1-4; the D is unclear. Germline assignment: CDR1 SGHVS and CDR2 FQNEAQ. This CDR3 spans 12 amino acids. Trimming took off 5 bases at V and 3 bases at J, with 4 bases between the two ends.

This chain uses TRBV6-2 or TRBV6-3 with TRBJ2-2, with TRBD1 identical over 7 bases. CDR3 size: 17 residues. In germline, CDR1 is MNHEY, CDR2 SVGEGT. V lost 4 bases, J lost 4 bases, and 12 bases stayed unmatched. CDR3 bases: TGTGCCAGCAGTTCTACCGCCAATTCAGGGGGCACCGGGGAGCTGTTTTTT. Encoded protein: CASSSTANSGGTGELFF.

The V gene is TRBV20-1, the J gene TRBJ2-3; D gene ambiguous. Germline lookup yields CDR1 DFQATT and CDR2 SNEGSKA (reference sequence). The CDR3 sequence is 11 residues long. The V end was cut by 3 bases, the J end by 4 bases, with 5 bases between. CDR3 residues: CSARYSDTQYF. The CDR3 DNA is TGCAGTGCTAGGTACTCAGATACGCAGTATTTT.

The rearrangement joins TRBV5-1 to TRBJ2-3; TRBD2 matches at 12 bases. From germline, CDR1 is SGHRS and CDR2 YFSETQ. This CDR3 spans 17 amino acids. The trim removed 3 bases at V and 1 base at J, leaving 6 bases unmatched. CDR3 DNA: TGCGCCAGCAGCTGGGGACGACTAGCGGGAGGCACAGATACGCAGTATTTT. Residues: CASSWGRLAGGTDTQYF. Together with reference TRBV5-1 and TRBJ2-3, the CDR3 gives the full variable domain: KAGVTQTPRYLIKTRGQQVTLSCSPISGHRSVSWYQQTPGQGLQFLFEYFSETQRNKGNFPGRFSGRQFSNSRSEMNVSTLELGDSALYLCASSWGRLAGGTDTQYFGPGTRLTVL.

DNA for the CDR3: TGCGCCAGCAGCCAAACCGTAGGGACATCGACCTACAATGAGCAGTTCTTC. Its protein product is CASSQTVGTSTYNEQFF. The J gene is TRBJ2-1, the V gene TRBV4-3; D possibly corresponds to TRBD1 (6 bases). The CDR3 has 17 amino acids. Trimming pared 2 bases from V and 2 bases from J, leaving 16 bases between. Per the germline V gene, CDR1 is LGHNA and CDR2 is YSLEER.

The chain's CDR3 is CASSLAMRPGQGNTEAFF. CDR3 sequence (DNA): TGTGCCAGCAGCTTAGCCATGAGACCGGGACAGGGAAACACTGAAGCTTTCTTT. The rearrangement uses TRBV7-2 and TRBJ1-1, with TRBD1 matching over 9 bases. Germline V gene data show CDR1 as SGHTA and CDR2 as FQGNSA. The junction had 10 bases not matched to a gene; V was cut back by 0 bases and J by 2 bases. The CDR3 spans 18 residues.

The rearrangement links TRBV7-2 to TRBJ1-5, with 8 bases identical to TRBD1. Germline trimming cut 1 base from V and 4 bases from J; bases unmatched to any gene: 3. Germline CDR1 reads SGHTA; CDR2 reads FQGNSA. The CDR3 is 15 residues long. The CDR3 spells CASSLGTGPNQPQHF. The CDR3 DNA sequence: TGTGCCAGCAGCTTAGGGACAGGGCCTAATCAGCCCCAGCATTTT.

The CDR3 loop is CASSLPHQPQHF. CDR3 sequence (DNA): TGTGCCAGCAGTCTCCCCCATCAGCCCCAGCATTTT. This rearrangement joins TRBV12-3 or TRBV12-4 to TRBJ1-5; D gene unclear. This CDR3 is built from 12 residues. V lost 5 bases, J lost 5 bases, and 7 bases lay in between.

The rearrangement joins TRBV18 to TRBJ2-5; 10 bases line up with TRBD1. CDR1 and CDR2 from the germline V gene are KGHSH and LQKENI. J was trimmed by 4 bases and V by 3 bases; bases with no gene match: 5. The CDR3 totals 15 residues. This CDR3 reads CASSPRQGAGETQYF. For the CDR3, the DNA is TGTGCCAGCTCACCTCGACAGGGGGCCGGAGAGACCCAGTACTTC.

The chain recombines TRBV9 with TRBJ1-1, with a weak D call TRBD1 (5 bases). Germline CDR1 is SGDLS and CDR2 is YYNGEE. The CDR3 has 12 residues. Deletions cut 3 bases from V and 5 bases from J, with 8 bases between. The DNA for the CDR3 is TGTGCCAGCAGCGCCGGGGGAACTGAAGCTTTCTTT. It specifies CASSAGGTEAFF. The whole variable domain, filled in from reference TRBV9 and TRBJ1-1, reads DSGVTQTPKHLITATGQRVTLRCSPRSGDLSVYWYQQSLDQGLQFLIQYYNGEERAKGNILERFSAQQFPDLHSELNLSSLELGDSALYFCASSAGGTEAFFGQGTRLTVV.

The rearrangement links TRBV7-2 to TRBJ2-7; 10 bases map to TRBD2. This CDR3 region has 17 residues. The V gene end was trimmed by 1 base and the J gene end by 0 bases; junction bases not matched to a gene: 6. Germline V gives CDR1 SGHTA, CDR2 FQGNSA. Here the CDR3 DNA reads TGTGCCAGCAGCTTAGGACGATCTAGCGGGAGCTCCTACGAGCAGTACTTC. The encoded protein is CASSLGRSSGSSYEQYF.

The chain has TRBV3-1 (or the pseudogene TRBV3-2) and TRBJ2-3; perhaps TRBD2 as D (5 bases). Trimming took off 2 bases at V and 2 bases at J, with 14 bases between the two ends. The CDR3 has 16 residues. The germline gives CDR1 LGHDT, CDR2 YNNKEL (reference sequence). CDR3 in DNA: TGTGCCAGCAGCCAACAGAGGGTTAGCGACACAGATACGCAGTATTTT. It encodes CASSQQRVSDTDTQYF.

This sequence joins TRBV6-5 and TRBJ1-2, with TRBD1 matching over 8 bases. J lost 7 bases, V lost 6 bases, and 10 bases had no gene match. The CDR3 sequence is 14 residues long. Germline V gene sequence: CDR1 MNHEY, CDR2 SVGAGI. The CDR3 nucleotides are TGTGCCAGCAGGGACAGGGTTTCGGTTTCTGGCTACACCTTC. It yields the protein CASRDRVSVSGYTF.

The chain uses TRBV18 and TRBJ1-1; TRBD1 aligns across 8 bases. The V gene end was trimmed by 6 bases and the J gene end by 4 bases; junction bases not matched to a gene: 16. Germline assignment: CDR1 KGHSH and CDR2 LQKENI. This CDR3 region has 17 residues. As DNA, the CDR3 is TGTGCCAGCTCGATCTCAGGACAGGGATTTTTGGTCACTGAAGCTTTCTTT. Translating gives CASSISGQGFLVTEAFF.